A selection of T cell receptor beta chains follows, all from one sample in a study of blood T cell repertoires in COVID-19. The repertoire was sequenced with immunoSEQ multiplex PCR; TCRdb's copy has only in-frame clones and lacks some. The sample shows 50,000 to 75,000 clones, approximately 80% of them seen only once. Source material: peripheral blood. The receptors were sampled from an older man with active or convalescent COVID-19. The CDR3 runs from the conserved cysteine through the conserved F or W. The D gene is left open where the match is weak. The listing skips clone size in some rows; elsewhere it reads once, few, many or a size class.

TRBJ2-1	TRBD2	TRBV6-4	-	TGTGCCAGCAGTGACTCTACTAGCGGGAGGGATGAGCAGTTCTTC	CASSDSTSGRDEQFF
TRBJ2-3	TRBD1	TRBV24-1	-	TGTGCCACCAGTGATGACAGGGAAGATACGCAGTATTTT	CATSDDREDTQYF
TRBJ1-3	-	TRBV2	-	TGTGCCAGCAGTCAGGTTGTCTCTGGAAACACCATATATTTT	CASSQVVSGNTIYF
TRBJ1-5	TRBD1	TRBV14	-	TGTGCCAGCAGTCATCACCCCACCACAGGGGGGACTTGGCATTTTCAGCCCCAGCATTTT	CASSHHPTTGGTWHFQPQHF
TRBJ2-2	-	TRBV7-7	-	TGTGCCAGCAGCTTCAAACATGGCACCGGGGAGCTGTTTTTT	CASSFKHGTGELFF
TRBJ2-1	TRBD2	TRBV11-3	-	TGTGCCAGCAGCTTGAGTGGGACTAGCGGGAGGTCCAGTGAGCAGTTCTTC	CASSLSGTSGRSSEQFF
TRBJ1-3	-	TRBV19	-	TGTGCCAGTACCGACCGGGGGGGGAACACCATATATTTT	CASTDRGGNTIYF
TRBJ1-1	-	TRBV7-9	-	TGTGCCAGCCTTCTTGTCCGAGGGAAAGCTTTCTTT	CASLLVRGKAFF
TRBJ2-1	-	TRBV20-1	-	TGCAGTGCTAGTCCCAGGGTCTACAATGAGCAGTTCTTC	CSASPRVYNEQFF
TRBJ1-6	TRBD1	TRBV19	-	TGTGCCAGTAGTATATCAGTCGGGACAGGGGTCTCACCCCTCCACTTT	CASSISVGTGVSPLHF
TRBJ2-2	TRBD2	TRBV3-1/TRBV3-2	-	TGTGCCAGCAGTCTTTGGGCTGGCGGGGGTTCGAACACCGGGGAGCTGTTTTTT	CASSLWAGGGSNTGELFF
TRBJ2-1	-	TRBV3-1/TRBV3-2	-	TGTGCCAGCATATGCCCCCCGGGGTCAGTGGTTGATGAGCAGTTCTTC	CASICPPGSVVDEQFF
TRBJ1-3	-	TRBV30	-	TGTGCCTGGAACCCTTCTATCGGAAACACCATATATTTT	CAWNPSIGNTIYF
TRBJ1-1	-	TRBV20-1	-	TGCAGTGCTAGAGGGACAGTCAAAGCTTTCTTT	CSARGTVKAFF
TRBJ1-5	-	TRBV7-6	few	TGTGCCAGCAGCTTAGAGGGGCGCGGTCAGCCCCAGCATTTT	CASSLEGRGQPQHF
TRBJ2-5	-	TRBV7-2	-	TGTGCCAGCAGCCCCCAGGGGCCCCACCAAGAGACCCAGTACTTC	CASSPQGPHQETQYF
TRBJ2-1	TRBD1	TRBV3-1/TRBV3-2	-	TGTGCCAGCAGCCACCGACGGACAGGCGGCTACAATGAGCAGTTCTTC	CASSHRRTGGYNEQFF
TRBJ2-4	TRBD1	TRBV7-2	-	TGTGCCAGCAGCCCTCGACAGGGTACCCAAAACATTCAGTACTTC	CASSPRQGTQNIQYF
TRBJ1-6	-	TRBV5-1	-	TGCGCCAGCAGCTTGGAGCGGGGTACGAACAATTCACCCCTCCACTTT	CASSLERGTNNSPLHF
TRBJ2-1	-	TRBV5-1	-	TGCGCCAGCAGCTTGGCTGGGAGAGGAGTCGATGAGCAGTTCTTC	CASSLAGRGVDEQFF
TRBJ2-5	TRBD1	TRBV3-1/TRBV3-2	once	TGTGCCAGCAGCCCAAAAAGGGGGACAGGGTTCCAAGAGACCCAGTACTTC	CASSPKRGTGFQETQYF
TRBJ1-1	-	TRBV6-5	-	TGTGCCAGCAGTTACGGTACAGGGCAGGTTGAAGCTTTCTTT	CASSYGTGQVEAFF
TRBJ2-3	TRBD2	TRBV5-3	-	TGTGCCTCTCAGTCCGCCGAGATCAGCGGGAGGGCCCCAGATACGCAGTATTTT	CASQSAEISGRAPDTQYF
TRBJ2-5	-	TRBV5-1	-	TGCGCCAGCAGCTTACTCGGTGCGGGAACCCAAGAGACCCAGTACTTC	CASSLLGAGTQETQYF
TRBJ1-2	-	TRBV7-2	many	TGTGCCAGCAGCTTAAACCAAGCGGACTATGGCTACACCTTC	CASSLNQADYGYTF
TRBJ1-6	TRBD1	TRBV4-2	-	TGTGCCAGCAGCCAACGACCGGGACAGTCATCACCCCTCCACTTT	CASSQRPGQSSPLHF
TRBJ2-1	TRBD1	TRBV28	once	TGTGCCAGCAGTCGAAGGACAGGGGGCGGGAATGAGCAGTTCTTC	CASSRRTGGGNEQFF
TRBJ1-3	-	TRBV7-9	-	TGTGCCAGCAGCTTAATCAGCTCTGGAAACACCATATATTTT	CASSLISSGNTIYF
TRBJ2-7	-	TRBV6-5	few	TGTGCCAGCAGTTACCGCGGGATAGTCTACGAGCAGTACTTC	CASSYRGIVYEQYF
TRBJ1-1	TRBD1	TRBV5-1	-	TGCGCCAGCAGCTTGGAGACAGGGAGCGCTGAAGCTTTCTTT	CASSLETGSAEAFF
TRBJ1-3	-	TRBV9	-	TGTGCCAGCAGCGTAGATCCATTGAAGCGAAACACCATATATTTT	CASSVDPLKRNTIYF
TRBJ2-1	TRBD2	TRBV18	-	TGTGCCAGCTCACCTAGGACTAGCGGGGGGGCGAATGAGCAGTTCTTC	CASSPRTSGGANEQFF
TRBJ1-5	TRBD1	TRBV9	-	TGTGCCAGCAGTGGAGGGGGCTATAACAATCAGCCCCAGCATTTT	CASSGGGYNNQPQHF
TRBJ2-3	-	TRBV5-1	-	TGCGCCAGCAGCCTAAACCTTGGTATGGATACGCAGTATTTT	CASSLNLGMDTQYF
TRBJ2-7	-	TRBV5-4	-	TGTGCCAGCAGCTTGGGTCTAGCAGACAAGTACGAGCAGTACTTC	CASSLGLADKYEQYF
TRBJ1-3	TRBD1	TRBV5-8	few	TGTGCCAGCAGCCGAGGGACAGGGAATGGAAACACCATATATTTT	CASSRGTGNGNTIYF
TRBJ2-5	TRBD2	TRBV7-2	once	TGTGCCAGCAGCTTGGGGGGGACCCAAGAGACCCAGTACTTC	CASSLGGTQETQYF
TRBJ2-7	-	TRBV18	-	TGTGCCAGCTCACCACTAGGAGAGGTCTACGAGCAGTACTTC	CASSPLGEVYEQYF
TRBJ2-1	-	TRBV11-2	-	TGTGCCAGCAGAACGGTTCGGGGTCCCACCTGGAATGAGCAGTTCTTC	CASRTVRGPTWNEQFF
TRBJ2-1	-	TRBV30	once	TGTGCCTGGAGTGCGGGGAGGTCCTACAATGAGCAGTTCTTC	CAWSAGRSYNEQFF
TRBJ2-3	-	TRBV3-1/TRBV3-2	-	TGTGCCAGCAGCCAAGGAGCGATAACGCAGTATTTT	CASSQGAITQYF
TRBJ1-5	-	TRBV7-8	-	TGTGCCAGCAGTCTATACAGGGTCGGAGTCAATCAGCCCCAGCATTTT	CASSLYRVGVNQPQHF
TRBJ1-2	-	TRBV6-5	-	TGTGCCAGCAGTTCTACGGTGGAGGACTATGGCTACACCTTC	CASSSTVEDYGYTF
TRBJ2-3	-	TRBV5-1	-	TGCGCCAGCAGCTCAGAGGGTCTAGCAATACCGTATTTT	CASSSEGLAIPYF
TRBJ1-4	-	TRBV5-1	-	TGCGCCAGCAGGACAGGAGTGCTGAATGAAAAACTGTTTTTT	CASRTGVLNEKLFF